These T cell receptor beta chains were read from a single sample in a study of blood T cells in healthy people across ages. From the 5' RACE reads, TCRdb called clonotypes with MiXCR, one entry per CDR3 protein. The sample shows 700,000 to 900,000 distinct CDR3 sequences, more than 25% of them seen only once. The same sample was also studied in work on T cells of mothers and their children.

The specimen was blood. The receptors originated from a boy younger than 18 in good health. The CDR3 runs from the conserved cysteine through the conserved F or W. D genes are given only for firm matches. Only part of the rows carry a size: once, few, many, or a class if the clone is expanded.

>TRBJ2-3|TRBD1|-|TRBV16
CASSQSAHNRGRVRDTQYF
TGTGCCAGCAGCCAATCGGCCCATAACAGGGGAAGGGTCAGAGATACGCAGTATTTT
>TRBJ2-7|TRBD2|-|TRBV11-2
CASSLVSGGNYEQYF
TGTGCCAGCAGCTTAGTTAGCGGGGGTAACTACGAGCAGTACTTC
>TRBJ2-3|-|-|TRBV4-2
CASSRGGATTDTQYF
TGTGCCAGCAGCCGTGGGGGAGCTACCACAGATACGCAGTATTTT
>TRBJ2-3|TRBD1|-|TRBV6-1
CASNSVQGRSTDTQYF
TGTGCCAGCAATTCCGTACAGGGGAGAAGCACAGATACGCAGTATTTT
>TRBJ2-1|-|-|TRBV14
CASSQDWLREQFF
TGTGCCAGCAGCCAAGATTGGCTCCGTGAGCAGTTCTTC
>TRBJ2-1|-|-|TRBV12-3/TRBV12-4
CASSSPDNEQFF
TGTGCCAGCAGTAGCCCTGACAATGAGCAGTTCTTC
>TRBJ1-2|-|once|TRBV7-9
CASNSPGEGGYTF
TGTGCCAGCAACTCGCCGGGGGAAGGAGGCTACACCTTC
>TRBJ2-5|-|few|TRBV30
CAWSGPPTGTTSQYF
TGTGCCTGGAGTGGACCCCCAACGGGCACAACATCGCAGTACTTC
>TRBJ2-3|-|few|TRBV19
CASSVEDTQGDTQYF
TGTGCCAGTAGTGTGGAGGACACACAGGGAGATACGCAGTATTTT
>TRBJ2-3|TRBD1|few|TRBV20-1
CSARGTGTGGPLSADTQYF
TGCAGTGCTAGAGGGACCGGGACAGGGGGTCCCCTTAGCGCAGATACGCAGTATTTT
>TRBJ2-6|-|many|TRBV10-3
CATLTESGANVLTF
TGTGCCACTCTAACCGAGTCTGGGGCCAACGTCCTGACTTTC
>TRBJ1-2|TRBD1|few|TRBV7-9
CASSLGGQGVDYGYTF
TGTGCCAGCAGCTTAGGGGGACAGGGCGTTGACTATGGCTACACCTTC
>TRBJ1-6|-|-|TRBV12-3/TRBV12-4
CASSFLGGGSPLHF
TGTGCCAGCAGTTTTCTAGGGGGAGGTTCACCCCTCCACTTT
>TRBJ2-7|-|few|TRBV7-3
CASSSTGGDYEQYF
TGTGCCAGCAGCTCCACAGGGGGGGACTACGAGCAGTACTTC
>TRBJ2-7|TRBD2|-|TRBV20-1
CSALAGGTYEQYF
TGCAGTGCTCTAGCGGGGGGAACCTACGAGCAGTACTTC
>TRBJ2-4|TRBD1|few|TRBV5-1
CASRRGQDIQYF
TGCGCCAGCAGACGGGGACAGGACATTCAGTACTTC
>TRBJ1-2|TRBD1|few|TRBV4-1
CASSQDGTGGGFYGYTF
TGCGCCAGCAGCCAAGATGGGACAGGGGGAGGATTTTATGGCTACACCTTC
>TRBJ2-1|-|many|TRBV4-1
CASSQGSTYNEQFF
TGCGCCAGCAGCCAAGGCAGCACCTACAATGAGCAGTTCTTC
>TRBJ2-3|TRBD1|-|TRBV6-5
CASSYSRVRGLYAQYF
TGTGCCAGCAGTTACTCGCGGGTCAGGGGGCTGTACGCGCAGTATTTT
>TRBJ2-6|-|-|TRBV7-3
CASRVTGANVLTF
TGTGCCAGCAGGGTCACTGGGGCCAACGTCCTGACTTTC
>TRBJ1-5|-|-|TRBV7-6
CAGSLDPDQPQHF
TGTGCCGGCAGCCTAGACCCCGATCAGCCCCAGCATTTT
>TRBJ2-1|TRBD1|-|TRBV30
CAWTRTGYNEQFF
TGTGCCTGGACCCGGACAGGCTACAATGAGCAGTTCTTC
>TRBJ1-2|-|few|TRBV10-3
CAINIREGYGYTF
TGTGCCATCAACATCCGGGAGGGATATGGCTACACCTTC
>TRBJ2-1|-|few|TRBV25-1
CASSRRAYNEQFF
TGTGCCAGCTCTCGGAGGGCCTACAATGAGCAGTTCTTC
>TRBJ2-7|TRBD2|-|TRBV28
CASSFLAAGVSSYEQYF
TGTGCCAGCAGTTTCCTGGCGGCGGGGGTTAGCTCCTACGAGCAGTACTTC
>TRBJ1-2|-|-|TRBV25-1
CASSLGRNGYTF
TGTGCCAGCAGTTTGGGACGGAATGGCTACACCTTC
>TRBJ1-4|-|-|TRBV5-5
CASGWATNEKLFF
TGTGCCAGCGGTTGGGCAACTAATGAAAAACTGTTTTTT
>TRBJ1-4|-|-|TRBV7-9
CASSRDSPGEKLFF
TGTGCCAGCAGCAGGGACTCCCCCGGCGAAAAACTGTTTTTT
>TRBJ1-5|-|few|TRBV28
CASRESDQPQHF
TGTGCCAGCAGGGAAAGCGATCAGCCCCAGCATTTT
>TRBJ2-1|-|-|TRBV4-1
CASSQDPDNSYNEQFF
TGCGCCAGCAGCCAAGATCCCGATAACTCCTACAATGAGCAGTTCTTC
>TRBJ2-7|-|-|TRBV7-6
CASSSGSGTYEQYF
TGTGCCAGCAGTTCCGGGTCGGGCACTTACGAGCAGTACTTC
>TRBJ2-5|-|-|TRBV14
CASSQDISAEMETQYF
TGTGCCAGCAGCCAAGATATCTCGGCCGAGATGGAGACCCAGTACTTC
>TRBJ2-3|TRBD2|few|TRBV2
CASSAGLAGARLGTDTQYF
TGTGCCAGCAGTGCGGGACTAGCGGGGGCCCGTCTTGGGACAGATACGCAGTATTTT
>TRBJ1-2|TRBD1|once|TRBV5-1
CASSTGQGARGYTF
TGCGCCAGCAGCACGGGACAGGGGGCGCGTGGCTACACCTTC
>TRBJ1-6|-|few|TRBV12-3/TRBV12-4
CASRTGHSNSPLHF
TGTGCCAGCAGGACGGGACATTCTAATTCACCCCTCCACTTT
>TRBJ2-7|TRBD1|-|TRBV29-1
CSVDGTGVYEQYF
TGCAGCGTTGATGGGACAGGAGTCTACGAGCAGTACTTC
>TRBJ2-7|TRBD1|few|TRBV5-1
CASSLGRGRLVEQYF
TGCGCCAGCAGCTTGGGCAGGGGGCGCTTGGTCGAGCAGTACTTT
>TRBJ2-6|-|few|TRBV28
CASSLQGRTGANVLTF
TGTGCCAGCAGTTTACAGGGGAGGACTGGGGCCAACGTCCTGACTTTC
>TRBJ1-2|TRBD1|-|TRBV24-1
CATSEGTGIDRYTF
TGTGCCACCAGTGAAGGGACAGGGATTGATCGCTACACCTTC
>TRBJ1-4|-|-|TRBV9
CASSVNRGRQEKLFF
TGTGCCAGCAGCGTAAACCGGGGGCGACAAGAAAAACTGTTTTTT
>TRBJ1-5|-|few|TRBV4-1
CASSQVWGGNQPQHF
TGCGCCAGCAGCCAAGTGTGGGGGGGCAATCAGCCCCAGCATTTT
>TRBJ2-5|-|few|TRBV28
CASSPGRGRSQETQYF
TGTGCCAGCTCCCCGGGGCGGGGAAGATCCCAAGAGACCCAGTACTTC
>TRBJ2-5|TRBD1|-|TRBV7-9
CASSLDRGKETQYF
TGTGCCAGCAGCTTGGACAGGGGGAAAGAGACCCAGTACTTC
>TRBJ1-2|-|-|TRBV7-9
CASRAGSPANYGYTF
TGTGCCAGCCGCGCTGGGTCCCCTGCTAACTATGGCTACACCTTC
>TRBJ2-7|TRBD1|-|TRBV13
CASSLGQGKYYEQYF
TGTGCCAGCAGCTTAGGACAGGGGAAGTACTACGAGCAGTACTTC
>TRBJ2-7|-|few|TRBV25-1
CAGSAGPSYEQYF
TGTGCCGGCAGTGCGGGGCCCTCCTACGAGCAGTACTTC
>TRBJ2-5|TRBD1|few|TRBV6-6
CASRTGQETQYF
TGTGCCAGCAGGACAGGGCAAGAGACCCAGTACTTC
>TRBJ2-5|-|-|TRBV3-1
CASSQGVSLGETQYF
TGTGCCAGCAGCCAAGGAGTCAGCCTCGGAGAGACCCAGTACTTC
>TRBJ1-1|-|few|TRBV6-5
CASSYSGLNTEAFF
TGTGCCAGCAGTTACTCAGGGCTGAACACTGAAGCTTTCTTT
>TRBJ2-6|-|few|TRBV28
CASSSAQSGANVLTF
TGTGCCAGCAGTTCAGCCCAGTCTGGGGCCAACGTCCTGACTTTC
>TRBJ2-7|-|-|TRBV20-1
CSATGMTIYEQYF
TGCAGTGCTACCGGGATGACCATCTACGAGCAGTACTTC
>TRBJ1-5|-|few|TRBV29-1
CSVEGDGNQPQHF
TGCAGCGTTGAAGGGGATGGCAATCAGCCCCAGCATTTT
>TRBJ2-2|TRBD2|-|TRBV6-6
CASTGTSGAGELFF
TGTGCCAGCACCGGGACTAGCGGGGCCGGGGAGCTGTTTTTT
>TRBJ1-4|-|-|TRBV7-2
CASSLLLTAEKLFF
TGTGCCAGCAGCTTACTTTTGACAGCTGAAAAACTGTTTTTT
>TRBJ2-3|-|-|TRBV4-2
CASRLELADTQYF
TGTGCCAGCAGACTCGAGCTAGCAGATACGCAGTATTTT
>TRBJ2-3|TRBD1|-|TRBV6-1
CASSLQGGVDTQYF
TGTGCCAGCAGTTTACAGGGGGGAGTAGATACGCAGTATTTT
>TRBJ2-7|TRBD1|few|TRBV7-2
CASSRRGTGSYEQYF
TGTGCCAGCAGCCGCCGGGGGACAGGGAGCTACGAGCAGTACTTC
>TRBJ2-7|-|-|TRBV5-5
CASGWGPAYEQYF
TGTGCCAGCGGGTGGGGGCCCGCCTACGAGCAGTACTTC
>TRBJ2-1|TRBD2|-|TRBV20-1
CSARGTSGTYNEQFF
TGCAGTGCTAGAGGTACTAGCGGCACCTACAATGAGCAGTTCTTC
>TRBJ2-7|TRBD2|many|TRBV25-1
CASAAGAGASYEQYF
TGTGCCAGCGCAGCGGGGGCGGGGGCCTCCTACGAGCAGTACTTC